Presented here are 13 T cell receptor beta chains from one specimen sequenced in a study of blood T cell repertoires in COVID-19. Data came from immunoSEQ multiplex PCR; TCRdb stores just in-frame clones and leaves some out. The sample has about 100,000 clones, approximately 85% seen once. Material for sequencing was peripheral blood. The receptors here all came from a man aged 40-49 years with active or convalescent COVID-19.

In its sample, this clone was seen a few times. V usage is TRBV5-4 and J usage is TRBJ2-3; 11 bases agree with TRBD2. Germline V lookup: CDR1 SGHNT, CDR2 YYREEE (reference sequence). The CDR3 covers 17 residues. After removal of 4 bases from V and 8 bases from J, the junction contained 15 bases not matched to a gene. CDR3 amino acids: CASSPGGLAGGSGTQYF. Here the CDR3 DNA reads TGTGCCAGCAGCCCGGGGGGTCTAGCGGGGGGCTCTGGTACGCAGTATTTT.

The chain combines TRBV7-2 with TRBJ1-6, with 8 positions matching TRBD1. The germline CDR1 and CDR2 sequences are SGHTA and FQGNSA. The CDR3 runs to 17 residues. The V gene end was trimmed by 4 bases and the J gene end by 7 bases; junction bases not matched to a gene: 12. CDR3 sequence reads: CASSSGRTGTWNSPLHF. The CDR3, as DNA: TGTGCCAGCAGCTCAGGGAGGACAGGGACGTGGAATTCACCCCTCCACTTT. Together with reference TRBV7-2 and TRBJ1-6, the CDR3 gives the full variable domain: GAGVSQSPSNKVTEKGKDVELRCDPISGHTALYWYRQSLGQGLEFLIYFQGNSAPDKSGLPSDRFSAERTGGSVSTLTIQRTQQEDSAVYLCASSSGRTGTWNSPLHFGNGTRLTVT.

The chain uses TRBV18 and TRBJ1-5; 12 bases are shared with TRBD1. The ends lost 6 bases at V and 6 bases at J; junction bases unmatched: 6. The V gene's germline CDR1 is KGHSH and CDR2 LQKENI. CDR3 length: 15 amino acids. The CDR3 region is CASSPGQGAVQPQHF. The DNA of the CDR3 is TGTGCCAGCTCCCCGGGACAGGGGGCCGTTCAGCCCCAGCATTTT.

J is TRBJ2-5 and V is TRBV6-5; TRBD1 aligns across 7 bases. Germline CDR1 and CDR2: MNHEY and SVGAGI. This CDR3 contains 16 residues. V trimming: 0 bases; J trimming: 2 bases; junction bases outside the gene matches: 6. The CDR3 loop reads CASSYSKGRGQETQYF. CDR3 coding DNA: TGTGCCAGCAGTTACTCGAAGGGCAGGGGGCAAGAGACCCAGTACTTC.

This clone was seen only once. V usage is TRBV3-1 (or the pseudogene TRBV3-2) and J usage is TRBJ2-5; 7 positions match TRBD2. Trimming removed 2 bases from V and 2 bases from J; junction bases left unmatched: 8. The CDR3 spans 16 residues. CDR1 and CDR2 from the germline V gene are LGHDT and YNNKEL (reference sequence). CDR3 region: CASSQPLVGGQETQYF. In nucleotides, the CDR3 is TGTGCCAGCAGCCAACCACTCGTGGGGGGGCAAGAGACCCAGTACTTC.

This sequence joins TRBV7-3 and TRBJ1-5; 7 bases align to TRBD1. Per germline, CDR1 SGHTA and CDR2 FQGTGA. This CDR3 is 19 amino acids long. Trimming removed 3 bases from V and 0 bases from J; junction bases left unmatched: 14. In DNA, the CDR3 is TGTGCCAGCAGCTTCCCCGACAGGGATGAGGCGTTTAGCAATCAGCCCCAGCATTTT. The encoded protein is CASSFPDRDEAFSNQPQHF.

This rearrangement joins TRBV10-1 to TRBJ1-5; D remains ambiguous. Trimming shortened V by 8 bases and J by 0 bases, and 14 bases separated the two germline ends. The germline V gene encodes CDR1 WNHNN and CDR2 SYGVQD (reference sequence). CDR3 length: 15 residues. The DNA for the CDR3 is TGCGCCAGCCCCCAAGGCAGAGGTAGCAATCAGCCCCAGCATTTT. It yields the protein CASPQGRGSNQPQHF.

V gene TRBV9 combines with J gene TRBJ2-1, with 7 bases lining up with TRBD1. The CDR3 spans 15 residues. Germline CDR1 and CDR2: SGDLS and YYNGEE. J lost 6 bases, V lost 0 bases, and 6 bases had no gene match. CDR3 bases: TGTGCCAGCAGCGTAGCGGGACAGAGAGGCAATGAGCAGTTCTTC. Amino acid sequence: CASSVAGQRGNEQFF.

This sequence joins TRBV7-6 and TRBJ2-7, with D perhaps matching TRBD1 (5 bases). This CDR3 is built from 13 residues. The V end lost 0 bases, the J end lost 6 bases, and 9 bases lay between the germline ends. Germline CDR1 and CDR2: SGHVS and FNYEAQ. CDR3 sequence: CASSLAGRTEQYF. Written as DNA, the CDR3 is TGTGCCAGCAGCTTAGCGGGGCGAACCGAGCAGTACTTC.

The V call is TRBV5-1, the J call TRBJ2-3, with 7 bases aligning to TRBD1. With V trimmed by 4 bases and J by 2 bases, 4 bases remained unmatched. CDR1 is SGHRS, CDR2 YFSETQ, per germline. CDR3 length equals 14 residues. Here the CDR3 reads CASSPGQYTDTQYF. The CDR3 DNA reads TGCGCCAGCAGCCCGGGACAGTACACAGATACGCAGTATTTT.

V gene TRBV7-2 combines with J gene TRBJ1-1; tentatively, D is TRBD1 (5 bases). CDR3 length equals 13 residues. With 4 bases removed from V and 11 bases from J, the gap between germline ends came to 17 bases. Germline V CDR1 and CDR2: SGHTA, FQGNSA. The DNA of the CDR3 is TGTGCCAGCAGCTCAGGGACTCCTAGGCGGGCTTTCTTT. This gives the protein CASSSGTPRRAFF. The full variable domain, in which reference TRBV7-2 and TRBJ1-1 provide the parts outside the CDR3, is GAGVSQSPSNKVTEKGKDVELRCDPISGHTALYWYRQSLGQGLEFLIYFQGNSAPDKSGLPSDRFSAERTGGSVSTLTIQRTQQEDSAVYLCASSSGTPRRAFFGQGTRLTVV.

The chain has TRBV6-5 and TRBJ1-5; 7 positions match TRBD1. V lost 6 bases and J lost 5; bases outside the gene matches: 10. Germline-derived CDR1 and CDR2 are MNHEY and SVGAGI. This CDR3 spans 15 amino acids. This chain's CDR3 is CASSSSGDRDQPQHF. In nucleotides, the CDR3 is TGTGCCAGCAGCTCATCCGGCGACAGGGATCAGCCCCAGCATTTT.

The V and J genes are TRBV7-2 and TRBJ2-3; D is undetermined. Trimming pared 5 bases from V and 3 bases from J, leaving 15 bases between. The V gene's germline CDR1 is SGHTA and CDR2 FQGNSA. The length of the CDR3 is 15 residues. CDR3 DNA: TGTGCCAGCAGCCTAACGACACAATCTACAGATACGCAGTATTTT. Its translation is CASSLTTQSTDTQYF.